This TCR beta chain was recorded in a study of identifying expanded T cells in peripheral blood. The protocol was immunoSEQ multiplex PCR, while the TCRdb copy is restricted to in-frame clones and leaves out a portion. The data hold approximately 57,000 clones, with approximately 89% observed a single time. Of note for this clone: Its antigen is undetermined.

The CDR3 length is 16 residues. Germline CDR1 is MDHEN and CDR2 is SYDVKM. With V trimmed by 1 base and J by 5 bases, 10 bases remained unmatched. The study, taken as a whole, reports: Differentially abundant clones: roughly 1.2 between replicates, 16.4 at two to three weeks, under 25 at four.

The sequencing input was blood. This clonotype originated in a person aged 18-70 years in good health. This chain joins TRBV28 and TRBJ1-2; 7 positions match TRBD1. The DNA of the CDR3 is TGTGCCAGCAGTTTATTAGGACAGGCCTCCTGGTATGGCTACACCTTC. The encoded protein is CASSLLGQASWYGYTF.